This T cell receptor beta chain was captured by sequencing in a study of T-cell reconstitution after alpha-beta-depleted transplantation in children. This clonotype came up a few times. The TCRbeta library was prepared with unique molecular identifiers. TCRdb re-called the PCR reads with MiXCR, one entry per CDR3 protein. The sample has a few hundred thousand distinct CDR3 sequences, 10% seen once. Germline CDR1 KGHDR, CDR2 SFDVKD. The CDR3 spans 17 residues. The germline V and J ends were trimmed by 8 bases and 2 bases, with 22 bases remaining between them. The sample was PBMCs from the stem cell graft donor, taken from the stem cell graft. The chain couples TRBV24-1 to TRBJ2-3; either TRBD1 or TRBD2 may fit D (5 bases each). This TCR came from a human donor who donated a stem cell graft to a child with acute lymphoblastic leukemia. CDR3 bases: TGTGCCACCACTCTAAAGACCCGGGACGGATCCACAGATACGCAGTATTTT. This translates into CATTLKTRDGSTDTQYF.